This T cell receptor (beta chain) derives from a study of T cells in Graves' hyperthyroidism and ophthalmopathy. General study results and limits: Most clonotypes expanded in thyroid above 0.001 were likewise present in blood. Ophthalmopathy and stable hyperthyroidism were separated by a 13 V-J model.

Concerning this clonotype: The antigen is unknown.

PBMCs were sourced from less than 12 ml fresh peripheral blood. TCR beta CDR3 regions were amplified from RNA. In the first-round RT-PCR of the TCR CDR3, the HTBI primer set was used. TCRdb ran MiXCR on the multiplex PCR reads and lists one entry per CDR3 protein. The table lists hundreds of thousands of distinct CDR3 sequences, 11% to 15% of them singletons. Trimming stripped 9 bases from V and 0 bases from J, with 14 bases between. Looked up from germline, CDR1 is MNHEY and CDR2 is SMNVEV (reference sequence). The CDR3 is 14 amino acids. This receptor was taken from a woman between 18 and 30 years old with Graves' hyperthyroidism. Sequenced: blood. V is TRBV27 and J is TRBJ2-5; a weak D match, TRBD1 (6 bases). CDR3 sequence: CASRTVAYQETQYF. In DNA, the CDR3 is TGTGCCAGTCGGACAGTAGCGTACCAAGAGACCCAGTACTTC.